A selection of T cell receptor beta chains follows, all from one sample in a study of post-analysis software for immune sequencing data. From the PCR reads, TCRdb called clonotypes with MiXCR, one entry per CDR3 protein. The data contain about 570,000 distinct CDR3 sequences, around a third of them singletons. Sequencing was performed on blood. Receptor source: a girl aged 2-17 years with multiple sclerosis. Each CDR3 is given with its conserved first and last residue. A D gene is named only where the DNA matches it firmly. Clone size is stated in some rows and not others, as once, few, many or a class when expanded.

-,TRBJ2-1,TRBV6-1,-,CASSGGGSYNEQFF,TGTGCCAGCAGTGGGGGAGGATCCTACAATGAGCAGTTCTTC
-,TRBJ2-1,TRBV29-1,-,CSVAGSNEQFF,TGCAGCGTTGCGGGTAGTAATGAGCAGTTCTTC
-,TRBJ1-2,TRBV7-9,-,CASSPGDYGYTF,TGTGCCAGCAGCCCCGGGGATTATGGCTACACCTTC
-,TRBJ2-5,TRBV14,-,CASSQDSRHQETQYF,TGTGCCAGCAGCCAAGATTCTCGGCACCAAGAGACCCAGTACTTC
few,TRBJ2-5,TRBV7-8,-,CASSIDPVGNQETQYF,TGTGCCAGCAGCATCGACCCTGTGGGGAACCAAGAGACCCAGTACTTC
few,TRBJ2-1,TRBV7-2,TRBD2,CASSLTLAGGNEQFF,TGTGCCAGCAGCTTAACTCTAGCGGGGGGAAATGAGCAGTTCTTC
-,TRBJ1-5,TRBV3-1,-,CASSQDLFDRSAVSNQPQHF,TGTGCCAGCAGCCAAGATCTCTTCGACAGGTCCGCAGTTAGCAATCAGCCCCAGCATTTT
few,TRBJ2-2,TRBV29-1,-,CSVEDQLGLNTGELFF,TGCAGCGTTGAAGATCAATTGGGTTTGAACACCGGGGAGCTGTTTTTT
few,TRBJ2-3,TRBV19,-,CASSIDSRSDTQYF,TGTGCCAGTAGTATTGACAGTAGGTCAGATACGCAGTATTTT
-,TRBJ2-5,TRBV3-1,-,CASSERLRQVQETQYF,TGTGCCAGCAGCGAAAGATTGAGACAGGTCCAAGAGACCCAGTACTTC
many,TRBJ1-2,TRBV7-9,TRBD1,CASSSDRGNYGYTF,TGTGCCAGCAGTTCGGACAGGGGTAATTATGGCTACACCTTC
-,TRBJ2-7,TRBV18,TRBD1,CASSPLPSGGEQYF,TGTGCCAGCTCACCACTACCCTCAGGGGGTGAGCAGTACTTC
-,TRBJ1-1,TRBV28,TRBD1,CASSPETGPSTEAFF,TGTGCCAGCAGTCCGGAGACAGGGCCAAGCACTGAAGCTTTCTTT
few,TRBJ2-5,TRBV20-1,-,CSATTLRDGQETQYF,TGCAGTGCTACTACACTCCGGGACGGCCAAGAGACCCAGTACTTC
once,TRBJ2-1,TRBV5-1,-,CASSFSEPQHEQFF,TGCGCCAGCAGCTTCTCAGAGCCGCAACATGAGCAGTTCTTC
few,TRBJ2-7,TRBV18,TRBD1,CASSPRQGWYEQYF,TGTGCCAGCTCACCACGACAGGGGTGGTACGAGCAGTACTTC
few,TRBJ2-3,TRBV6-4,-,CASRQTSTDTQYF,TGCGCCAGTAGGCAGACTTCCACAGATACGCAGTATTTT
few,TRBJ1-5,TRBV12-3/TRBV12-4,-,CASSWGRGPQHF,TGTGCCAGTTCCTGGGGTAGAGGACCCCAGCATTTT
-,TRBJ2-4,TRBV5-1,TRBD2,CASSDTDSGGAKNIQYF,TGCGCCAGCAGCGACACAGATAGCGGGGGGGCCAAAAACATTCAGTACTTC
few,TRBJ2-5,TRBV5-1,TRBD2,CASSLTGEGETQYF,TGCGCCAGCAGCTTGACGGGGGAGGGAGAGACCCAGTACTTC
-,TRBJ2-1,TRBV12-3/TRBV12-4,-,CASQPRGANNNEQFF,TGTGCCAGCCAACCTCGGGGGGCAAATAACAATGAGCAGTTCTTC
-,TRBJ1-2,TRBV20-1,-,CSVRDRFGNYGYTF,TGCAGTGTTAGAGATCGATTCGGGAACTATGGCTACACCTTC
-,TRBJ2-5,TRBV7-9,-,CASSLASGTQETQYF,TGTGCCAGCAGCTTAGCGTCGGGAACCCAAGAGACCCAGTACTTC
-,TRBJ2-7,TRBV27,TRBD2,CASSLLAGSHEQYF,TGTGCCAGCAGTTTACTAGCGGGGTCCCACGAGCAGTACTTC
-,TRBJ1-1,TRBV9,-,CASSVTQGVDTEAFF,TGTGCCAGCAGCGTAACCCAGGGCGTGGACACTGAAGCTTTCTTT
few,TRBJ2-1,TRBV7-3,-,CASSSGPDRDEQFF,TGTGCCAGCAGCTCAGGACCAGACCGGGATGAGCAGTTCTTC
once,TRBJ1-1,TRBV13,TRBD1,CASSLARGTGMNTEAFF,TGTGCCAGCAGCTTAGCCAGGGGGACGGGAATGAACACTGAAGCTTTCTTT
many,TRBJ2-4,TRBV10-3,-,CAISEEKGSNIQYF,TGTGCCATCAGTGAGGAGAAAGGGTCGAACATTCAGTACTTC
few,TRBJ2-3,TRBV6-6,-,CASSLRDVGFIDTQYF,TGTGCCAGCAGTCTTAGGGACGTAGGATTCATAGATACGCAGTATTTT